This T cell receptor beta chain originates from a study of blood T cell repertoires in COVID-19. Study overall: Samples of COVID-19 (acute and convalescent) were obtained from the United States, Italy and Spain. PBMCs, B-cell-depleted T cells, or T cells were the source of the cDNA or gDNA that made up the material.

Authors' analysis steps: Reference gene primer amplification gave estimated nucleated cell counts. TCRdb's copy holds only in-frame clones and misses some; the assay was immunoSEQ multiplex PCR. V, J and clone size are those of that table, while D and trimming were read from the DNA. This table holds about 130,000 clones, over 75% found once. Specimen: peripheral blood. The TCR comes from an elderly woman with acute or convalescent COVID-19.

CDR3 in amino acids: CASSSRRLAGGTGELFF. The CDR3 bases are TGTGCCAGCAGCTCTAGGCGACTAGCGGGAGGAACCGGGGAGCTGTTTTTT. V and J are TRBV7-2 and TRBJ2-2, with TRBD2 matching 13 bases. This CDR3 comprises 17 residues. The J segment lost 5 bases and the V segment lost 4 bases, leaving 7 bases of the junction unmatched. Germline values: CDR1 SGHTA, CDR2 FQGNSA.